The clone carrying this TCR beta chain was observed a single time. Its antigen is unidentified. This specimen comes from a study of shared clonotypes between healthy human individuals. Study conclusions and caveats: Sequencing depth was predicted to influence how clonotypes are shared among donors.

The method was immunoSEQ multiplex PCR; TCRdb's version includes in-frame clones alone and lacks a portion of them. The table shows 2,500,000 or so clones, with over 85% occurring only once. J was trimmed by 6 bases and V by 1 base; bases with no gene match: 2. From germline, CDR1 is SGHNT and CDR2 YENEEA. The CDR3 has 14 residues. Sequencing was done on a sample of naive CD4+ T cells from PBMCs. Subset meaning: CD45RA+ positively selected. This rearrangement joins TRBV11-3 to TRBJ2-2; 7 nucleotides agree with TRBD2. The sequence was collected from a man aged 18 to 29 in good health. Some clones in this sample may be carry-over from other donors' samples. The CDR3: CASSLAGGSGELFF. DNA for the CDR3: TGTGCCAGCAGCTTAGCGGGGGGATCCGGGGAGCTGTTTTTT.